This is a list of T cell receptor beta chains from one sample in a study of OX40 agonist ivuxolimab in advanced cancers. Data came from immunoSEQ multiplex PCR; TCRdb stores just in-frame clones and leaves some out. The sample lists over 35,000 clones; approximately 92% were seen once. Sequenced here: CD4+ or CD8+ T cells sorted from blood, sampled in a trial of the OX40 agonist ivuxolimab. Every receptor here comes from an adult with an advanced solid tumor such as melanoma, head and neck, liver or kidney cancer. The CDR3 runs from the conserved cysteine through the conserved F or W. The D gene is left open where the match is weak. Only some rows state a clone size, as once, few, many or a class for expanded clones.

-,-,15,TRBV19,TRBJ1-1,CASSETQERNTEAFF,TGTGCCAGTAGCGAGACTCAGGAGAGGAACACTGAAGCTTTCTTT
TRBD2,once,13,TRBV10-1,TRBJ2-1,CASSEAGRDEQFF,TGCGCCAGCAGTGAAGCGGGAAGGGATGAGCAGTTCTTC
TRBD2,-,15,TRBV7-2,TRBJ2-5,CASSPRGGGQETQYF,TGTGCCAGCAGCCCCCGTGGGGGGGGTCAAGAGACCCAGTACTTC
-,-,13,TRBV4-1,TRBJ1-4,CASSQDWGRVRFF,TGCGCCAGCAGCCAAGATTGGGGACGCGTTAGGTTTTTT
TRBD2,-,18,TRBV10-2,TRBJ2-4,CASSEGGLAGVAKNIQYF,TGCGCCAGCAGTGAGGGGGGACTAGCGGGGGTGGCCAAAAACATTCAGTACTTC
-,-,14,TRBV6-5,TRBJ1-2,CASKRTSETYGYTF,TGTGCCAGCAAACGGACAAGTGAAACCTATGGCTACACCTTC
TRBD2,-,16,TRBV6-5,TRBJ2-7,CASSYAGAGASYEQYF,TGTGCCAGCAGTTACGCGGGAGCGGGAGCCTCCTACGAGCAGTACTTC
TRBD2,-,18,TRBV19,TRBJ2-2,CASSPGLAGGSNTGELFF,TGTGCCAGTAGTCCCGGACTAGCGGGGGGTTCGAACACCGGGGAGCTGTTTTTT
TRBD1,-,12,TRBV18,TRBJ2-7,CASSNNRGEQYF,TGTGCCAGCTCAAATAACAGGGGCGAGCAGTACTTC
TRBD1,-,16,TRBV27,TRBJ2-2,CASSTSTGKNTGELFF,TGTGCCAGCAGTACCTCGACAGGGAAAAACACCGGGGAGCTGTTTTTT
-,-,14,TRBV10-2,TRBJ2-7,CASRVAGPSYEQYF,TGCGCCAGCAGGGTGGCGGGACCTTCCTACGAGCAGTACTTC
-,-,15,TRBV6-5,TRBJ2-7,CASSYSVGVAYEQYF,TGTGCCAGCAGTTACTCGGTGGGGGTGGCCTACGAGCAGTACTTC
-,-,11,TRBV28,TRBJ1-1,CASSFMTEAFF,TGTGCCAGCAGTTTCATGACTGAAGCTTTCTTT
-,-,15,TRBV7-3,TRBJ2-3,CASSSLGQRTDTQYF,TGTGCCAGCAGCTCCCTAGGACAGCGCACAGATACGCAGTATTTT
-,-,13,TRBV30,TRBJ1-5,CAWSGVSNQPQHF,TGTGCCTGGAGTGGGGTAAGCAATCAGCCCCAGCATTTT
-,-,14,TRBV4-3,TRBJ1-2,CASSQDRGARSYTF,TGCGCCAGCAGCCAAGATCGTGGGGCGCGAAGCTACACCTTC
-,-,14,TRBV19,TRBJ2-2,CASSESGPTGELFF,TGTGCCAGTAGTGAGAGCGGACCCACCGGGGAGCTGTTTTTT
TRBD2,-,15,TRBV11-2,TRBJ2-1,CASSLGARESDEQFF,TGTGCCAGCAGCTTAGGAGCGCGGGAGTCAGATGAGCAGTTCTTC
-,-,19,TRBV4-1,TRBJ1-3,CASSQGGGNKGKTRNTIYF,TGCGCCAGCAGCCAAGGAGGGGGGAACAAGGGAAAGACCAGAAACACCATATATTTT
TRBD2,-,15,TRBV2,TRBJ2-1,CASSRPGGSYNEQFF,TGTGCCAGCAGTCGTCCGGGAGGATCCTACAATGAGCAGTTCTTC
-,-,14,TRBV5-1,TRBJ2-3,CASSLVRGSDTQYF,TGCGCCAGCAGCTTGGTCAGGGGTTCGGATACGCAGTATTTT
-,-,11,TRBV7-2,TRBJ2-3,CASSQGDTQYF,TGTGCCAGCAGCCAAGGGGATACGCAGTATTTT
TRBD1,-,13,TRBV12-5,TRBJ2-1,CASGQGTDNEQFF,TGTGCTAGTGGTCAAGGGACAGACAATGAGCAGTTCTTC
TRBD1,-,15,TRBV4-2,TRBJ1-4,CASSNPGQVVEKLFF,TGTGCCAGCAGTAACCCGGGACAGGTCGTTGAAAAACTGTTTTTT
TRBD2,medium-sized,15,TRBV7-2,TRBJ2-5,CASSPFPRGQETQYF,TGTGCCAGCAGCCCGTTTCCGCGGGGGCAAGAGACCCAGTACTTC
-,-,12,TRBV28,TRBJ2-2,CASSVNTGELFF,TGTGCCAGCAGTGTCAATACCGGGGAGCTGTTTTTT
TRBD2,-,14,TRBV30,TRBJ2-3,CAWRIAGGSDTQYF,TGTGCCTGGAGGATAGCGGGAGGGTCAGATACGCAGTATTTT
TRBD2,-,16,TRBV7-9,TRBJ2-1,CASSPGSGSGNNEQFF,TGTGCCAGCAGCCCCGGCTCGGGTAGCGGGAACAATGAGCAGTTCTTC